Listed here are 30 T cell receptor beta chains from one sample, sequenced in a study of T cell responses to AZD1222 COVID-19 vaccine. This table comes from immunoSEQ multiplex PCR, and its TCRdb copy is limited to in-frame clones, with some not included. The sample shows around 160,000 clones, 85% to 95% of them seen only once. The sample consisted of peripheral blood, taken on day 0 of AZD1222 vaccination. Receptors originate from an adult in good health.

V gene TRBV21-1 combines with J gene TRBJ2-2; the table's D gene call, TRBD1, was not cross checked with the DNA. TRBV21-1 is a listed pseudogene. The CDR3 contains 13 residues. CDR3 DNA: TGTGCACCGGGACAGGGGTTTTCCGGGGAGCTGTTTTTT. Its protein is CAPGQGFSGELFF.

The chain recombines TRBV6-5 with TRBJ2-1; 7 nucleotides line up with TRBD2. This CDR3 region has 13 residues. Unmatched junction bases numbered 1, after V lost 2 bases and J lost 6 bases. Germline CDR1 reads MNHEY; CDR2 reads SVGAGI. The CDR3: CASSYPSGNEQFF. CDR3 sequence (DNA): TGTGCCAGCAGTTACCCTAGCGGCAATGAGCAGTTCTTC.

The chain is built from TRBV18 and TRBJ1-1; D uncertain. Germline V CDR1 and CDR2: KGHSH, LQKENI. The CDR3 totals 13 residues. Trimming shortened V by 4 bases and J by 1 base, and 7 bases separated the two germline ends. This chain's CDR3 is CASSQSANTEAFF. As DNA, the CDR3 is TGTGCCAGCTCACAATCAGCGAACACTGAAGCTTTCTTT.

The chain uses TRBV30 and TRBJ2-5; 8 nucleotides align to TRBD2. Losses at the gene ends were 5 bases for V and 3 bases for J; bases not matched to a gene: 2. The CDR3 consists of 12 residues. The germline V gene has CDR1 GTSNPN and CDR2 SVGIG (reference sequence). The CDR3 sequence: CAWQREKETQYF. The CDR3 coding sequence is TGTGCCTGGCAGCGGGAGAAAGAGACCCAGTACTTC.

This sequence joins TRBV5-1 and TRBJ2-1, with D hard to call. CDR1 is SGHRS and CDR2 is YFSETQ in the germline V gene. The CDR3 contains 14 residues. V lost 0 bases and J 8 bases, leaving 12 bases between the germline ends. CDR3: CASSLEATSDEQFF. CDR3 sequence (DNA): TGCGCCAGCAGCTTGGAGGCTACAAGCGATGAGCAGTTCTTC.

The J gene is TRBJ2-7, the V gene TRBV30; 10 bases are a match to TRBD2. This CDR3 region has 12 residues. The germline gives CDR1 GTSNPN, CDR2 SVGIG (reference sequence). V was clipped by 5 bases and J by 4 bases; unmatched bases: 2. In DNA, the CDR3 is TGTGCCTGGGCTAGCGGGAGTTACGAGCAGTACTTC. It yields the protein CAWASGSYEQYF. The variable domain in full, completed from reference TRBV30 and TRBJ2-7, reads SQTIHQWPATLVQPVGSPLSLECTVEGTSNPNLYWYRQAAGRGLQLLFYSVGIGQISSEVPQNLSASRPQDRQFILSSKKLLLSDSGFYLCAWASGSYEQYFGPGTRLTVT.

V gene TRBV5-4 combines with J gene TRBJ1-3; 9 bases fit TRBD1. Germline V gives CDR1 SGHNT, CDR2 YYREEE (reference sequence). Trimming removed 4 bases from V and 0 bases from J; junction bases left unmatched: 5. The CDR3 is made up of 16 amino acids. CDR3 DNA sequence: TGTGCCAGCAGCCCGGACAGGGGCGCCTCTGGAAACACCATATATTTT. Amino acids: CASSPDRGASGNTIYF.

The sample holds a few counts of this clone. The V call is TRBV15, the J call TRBJ2-1; 10 nucleotides line up with TRBD2. Germline-derived CDR1 and CDR2 are LNHNV and YYDKDF (reference sequence). The CDR3 covers 16 residues. V lost 5 bases, J lost 8 bases, and 12 bases stayed unmatched. The CDR3 DNA reads TGTGCCACCAGCCCTAACGCGGCTAGCGGGAGTCATGAGCAGTTCTTC. It codes for CATSPNAASGSHEQFF.

The chain employs TRBV13 and TRBJ2-1; 8 nucleotides match TRBD1. Trimming cost V 5 bases and J 3 bases; bases outside gene matches: 6. CDR3 length: 15 residues. Germline loops: CDR1 PRHDT, CDR2 FYEKMQ (reference sequence). As DNA, the CDR3 is TGTGCCAGCAGCCCAGGACAGGGCTACTACAATGAGCAGTTCTTC. Amino acids: CASSPGQGYYNEQFF.

This clone was counted once. The CDR3: CATSNPEGNTEAFF. In DNA, the CDR3 is TGTGCCACCAGCAATCCGGAGGGGAACACTGAAGCTTTCTTT. The V gene is TRBV15, the J gene TRBJ1-1; D is ambiguous. The V end was cut by 4 bases, the J end by 1 base, with 10 bases between. This CDR3 has 14 residues. Germline CDR1 reads LNHNV; CDR2 reads YYDKDF (reference sequence).

For the CDR3, the DNA is TGTGCCAGCGTTATGGGATTCACTGAAGCTTTCTTT. Translation gives CASVMGFTEAFF. The chain combines TRBV13 with TRBJ1-1; unclear D gene. Germline V gene lookup returns CDR1 PRHDT and CDR2 FYEKMQ (reference sequence). The CDR3 runs 12 residues. V was cut by 8 bases and J by 4 bases, with 11 bases left in between. Full variable domain (missing parts from reference TRBV13 and TRBJ1-1): AAGVIQSPRHLIKEKRETATLKCYPIPRHDTVYWYQQGPGQDPQFLISFYEKMQSDKGSIPDRFSAQQFSDYHSELNMSSLELGDSALYFCASVMGFTEAFFGQGTRLTVV.

V and J are TRBV7-2 and TRBJ1-1; D is uncertain. In germline, CDR1 is SGHTA, CDR2 FQGNSA. V dropped 6 bases and J dropped 0 bases, with 8 bases sitting between them. CDR3 length: 13 residues. The CDR3: CASSHRMNTEAFF. The CDR3 DNA follows: TGTGCCAGCAGTCATCGTATGAACACTGAAGCTTTCTTT.

The chain employs TRBV5-1 and TRBJ2-1; 14 bases align to TRBD2. Germline-derived CDR1 and CDR2 are SGHRS and YFSETQ. J lost 0 bases, V lost 4 bases, and 0 bases had no gene match. This CDR3 contains 16 residues. The CDR3: CASSGLAGGSYNEQFF. The CDR3 DNA is TGCGCCAGCAGCGGACTAGCGGGGGGCTCCTACAATGAGCAGTTCTTC.

This clone was observed a single time. The V gene is TRBV2, the J gene TRBJ2-1; TRBD2 aligns across 11 bases. Germline CDR1 reads SNHLY; CDR2 reads FYNNEI. The CDR3 runs 17 residues. V shed 6 bases and J 10 bases; nucleotides not matched to a gene: 17. This CDR3 is CASSAETSGSAKREQFF. The CDR3 DNA follows: TGTGCCAGCAGCGCGGAAACTAGCGGGAGCGCCAAGAGGGAGCAGTTCTTC.

This clone has only one observation. This chain connects TRBV5-1 to TRBJ1-2; D unresolved. CDR3 length equals 13 residues. The germline gives CDR1 SGHRS, CDR2 YFSETQ. V lost 0 bases and J 7 bases, leaving 10 bases between the germline ends. The chain's CDR3 is CASSLGSVTGYTF. DNA of the CDR3: TGCGCCAGCAGCTTGGGGTCAGTAACTGGCTACACCTTC.

This sequence joins TRBV30 and TRBJ1-5, with 9 bases aligning to TRBD1. Trimming removed 2 bases from V and 0 bases from J; junction bases left unmatched: 8. CDR3 size: 17 residues. The germline V gene encodes CDR1 GTSNPN and CDR2 SVGIG (reference sequence). The CDR3 coding sequence is TGTGCCTGGAGTAGGACAGGGGTAGGATATAGCAATCAGCCCCAGCATTTT. Residues: CAWSRTGVGYSNQPQHF.

The chain uses TRBV9 and TRBJ2-2, with D tentatively TRBD1 or TRBD2 (5 bases each). Germline CDR1 is SGDLS and CDR2 is YYNGEE. With 0 bases removed from V and 6 bases from J, the gap between germline ends came to 9 bases. The CDR3 spans 14 residues. For the CDR3, the DNA is TGTGCCAGCAGCGTAGGCTGGGGGTCCGGGGAGCTGTTTTTT. Amino acid sequence: CASSVGWGSGELFF.

The V gene is TRBV11-2, the J gene TRBJ1-2, with D possibly TRBD1 on 6 matching bases. CDR3 length: 15 amino acids. Trimming removed 0 bases from V and 7 bases from J, with 15 bases in between. Germline lookup yields CDR1 SGHAT and CDR2 FQNNGV. CDR3 residues: CASSLEGRGGGGYTF. The DNA of the CDR3 is TGTGCCAGCAGCTTAGAGGGCAGGGGAGGAGGTGGCTACACCTTC. The entire variable domain, with the rest obtained from reference TRBV11-2 and TRBJ1-2, is as follows: EAGVAQSPRYKIIEKRQSVAFWCNPISGHATLYWYQQILGQGPKLLIQFQNNGVVDDSQLPKDRFSAERLKGVDSTLKIQPAKLEDSAVYLCASSLEGRGGGGYTFGSGTRLTVV.

V and J are TRBV5-4 and TRBJ2-1, with TRBD2 matching 10 bases. The V segment lost 1 base and the J segment 3 bases; nucleotides outside the gene matches: 7. CDR1 SGHNT and CDR2 YYREEE come from the germline V gene (reference sequence). This CDR3 has 17 residues. The CDR3 DNA sequence: TGTGCCAGCAGCTTGTCGGCTAGCGGGAGTGTCTACAATGAGCAGTTCTTC. It encodes CASSLSASGSVYNEQFF.

The chain links TRBV19 to TRBJ1-1; D may be TRBD1 (5 bases). Trimming pared 7 bases from V and 3 bases from J, leaving 21 bases between. The germline gives CDR1 LNHDA, CDR2 SQIVND (reference sequence). The CDR3 totals 16 residues. The CDR3 loop reads CASNLRRMGGDTEAFF. In nucleotides, the CDR3 is TGTGCCAGTAATCTGAGGCGTATGGGGGGTGACACTGAAGCTTTCTTT.

The J gene is TRBJ2-1, the V gene TRBV19, with D possibly being TRBD2 (6 bases). The CDR3 sequence is 15 residues long. Looked up from germline, CDR1 is LNHDA and CDR2 is SQIVND (reference sequence). V was trimmed by 8 bases and J by 5 bases, leaving 19 bases between them. In nucleotides, the CDR3 is TGTGCCAGTCAGTCTGGGCGGGGCTTCCACAATGAGCAGTTCTTC. Its translation is CASQSGRGFHNEQFF.

CDR3 protein: CASSLNGPYEQYF. CDR3 nucleotide sequence: TGCGCCAGCAGCTTAAATGGGCCCTACGAGCAGTACTTC. The gene calls are TRBV5-1 and TRBJ2-7, with no clear D. CDR1 is SGHRS, CDR2 YFSETQ, per germline. Trimming stripped 2 bases from V and 2 bases from J, with 8 bases between. The CDR3 spans 13 residues.

The rearrangement joins TRBV15 to TRBJ2-2; D is ambiguous. The CDR3 sequence is 11 residues long. Deletions cut 3 bases from V and 5 bases from J, with 1 base between. Germline V gene lookup returns CDR1 LNHNV and CDR2 YYDKDF (reference sequence). CDR3 DNA: TGTGCCACCAGCAGTACCGGGGAGCTGTTTTTT. Its translation: CATSSTGELFF.

J is TRBJ1-4 and V is TRBV10-1; maybe TRBD1 (6 bases). CDR3 size: 16 residues. CDR1 WNHNN and CDR2 SYGVQD come from the germline V gene (reference sequence). Deletions cut 2 bases from V and 3 bases from J, with 13 bases between. For the CDR3, the DNA is TGCGCCAGCAGTGAGGAGAAGGGGGACGCTAATGAAAAACTGTTTTTT. This codes for CASSEEKGDANEKLFF.

The V call is TRBV7-2, the J call TRBJ1-4; 7 bases line up with TRBD1. Looked up from germline, CDR1 is SGHTA and CDR2 is FQGNSA. The CDR3 has 17 residues. The V gene end was trimmed by 4 bases and the J gene end by 10 bases; junction bases not matched to a gene: 18. CDR3 sequence reads: CASSSGTAFNLWAKLFF. As DNA, the CDR3 is TGTGCCAGCAGCTCCGGGACAGCTTTCAACCTATGGGCAAAACTGTTTTTT. Full variable domain (rest looked up from reference TRBV7-2 and TRBJ1-4): GAGVSQSPSNKVTEKGKDVELRCDPISGHTALYWYRQSLGQGLEFLIYFQGNSAPDKSGLPSDRFSAERTGGSVSTLTIQRTQQEDSAVYLCASSSGTAFNLWAKLFFGSGTQLSVL.

The chain is built from TRBV23-1 and TRBJ1-1; the D is unclear. TRBV23-1 is annotated as an ORF whose role is uncertain. This CDR3 has 15 residues. V was pared by 6 bases and J by 4 bases, with 18 bases between. The CDR3 reads CASRPSLGLGTEAFF. The CDR3 DNA reads as TGCGCCAGCAGACCGAGTTTAGGGCTAGGCACTGAAGCTTTCTTT.

The chain carries TRBV3-1 (or the pseudogene TRBV3-2) and TRBJ2-7; D is perhaps TRBD1 (6 bases). The CDR3 runs to 13 residues. Germline-derived CDR1 and CDR2 are LGHDT and YNNKEL (reference sequence). V lost 6 bases and J lost 0, with 9 bases in between. The chain's CDR3 is CASRQGSSYEQYF. In DNA form, the CDR3 reads TGTGCCAGCAGGCAGGGGAGCTCCTACGAGCAGTACTTC.

The chain is built from TRBV6-5 and TRBJ2-3; 8 bases match TRBD2. The CDR3 totals 15 residues. The ends lost 7 bases at V and 4 bases at J; junction bases unmatched: 10. Germline CDR1 and CDR2: MNHEY and SVGAGI. The CDR3 reads CASKGLAGPPDTQYF. CDR3 DNA sequence: TGTGCCAGCAAGGGGCTAGCGGGCCCGCCAGATACGCAGTATTTT.

The rearrangement links TRBV27 to TRBJ2-7, with 7 bases that match TRBD1. The germline CDR1 and CDR2 sequences are MNHEY and SMNVEV (reference sequence). The trim removed 5 bases at V and 6 bases at J, leaving 7 bases unmatched. CDR3 length: 13 residues. The CDR3 nucleotides read TGTGCCAGCAGTCCCGGGACAGTGAGCGAGCAGTACTTC. It translates to CASSPGTVSEQYF.

The genes are TRBV6-5 and TRBJ2-3, with no clear D. In germline, CDR1 is MNHEY, CDR2 SVGAGI. The CDR3 length is 14 residues. V was clipped by 0 bases and J by 1 base, with 5 bases between them. Here the CDR3 reads CASSYSSGTDTQYF. CDR3 nucleotides: TGTGCCAGCAGTTACTCGTCTGGCACAGATACGCAGTATTTT.